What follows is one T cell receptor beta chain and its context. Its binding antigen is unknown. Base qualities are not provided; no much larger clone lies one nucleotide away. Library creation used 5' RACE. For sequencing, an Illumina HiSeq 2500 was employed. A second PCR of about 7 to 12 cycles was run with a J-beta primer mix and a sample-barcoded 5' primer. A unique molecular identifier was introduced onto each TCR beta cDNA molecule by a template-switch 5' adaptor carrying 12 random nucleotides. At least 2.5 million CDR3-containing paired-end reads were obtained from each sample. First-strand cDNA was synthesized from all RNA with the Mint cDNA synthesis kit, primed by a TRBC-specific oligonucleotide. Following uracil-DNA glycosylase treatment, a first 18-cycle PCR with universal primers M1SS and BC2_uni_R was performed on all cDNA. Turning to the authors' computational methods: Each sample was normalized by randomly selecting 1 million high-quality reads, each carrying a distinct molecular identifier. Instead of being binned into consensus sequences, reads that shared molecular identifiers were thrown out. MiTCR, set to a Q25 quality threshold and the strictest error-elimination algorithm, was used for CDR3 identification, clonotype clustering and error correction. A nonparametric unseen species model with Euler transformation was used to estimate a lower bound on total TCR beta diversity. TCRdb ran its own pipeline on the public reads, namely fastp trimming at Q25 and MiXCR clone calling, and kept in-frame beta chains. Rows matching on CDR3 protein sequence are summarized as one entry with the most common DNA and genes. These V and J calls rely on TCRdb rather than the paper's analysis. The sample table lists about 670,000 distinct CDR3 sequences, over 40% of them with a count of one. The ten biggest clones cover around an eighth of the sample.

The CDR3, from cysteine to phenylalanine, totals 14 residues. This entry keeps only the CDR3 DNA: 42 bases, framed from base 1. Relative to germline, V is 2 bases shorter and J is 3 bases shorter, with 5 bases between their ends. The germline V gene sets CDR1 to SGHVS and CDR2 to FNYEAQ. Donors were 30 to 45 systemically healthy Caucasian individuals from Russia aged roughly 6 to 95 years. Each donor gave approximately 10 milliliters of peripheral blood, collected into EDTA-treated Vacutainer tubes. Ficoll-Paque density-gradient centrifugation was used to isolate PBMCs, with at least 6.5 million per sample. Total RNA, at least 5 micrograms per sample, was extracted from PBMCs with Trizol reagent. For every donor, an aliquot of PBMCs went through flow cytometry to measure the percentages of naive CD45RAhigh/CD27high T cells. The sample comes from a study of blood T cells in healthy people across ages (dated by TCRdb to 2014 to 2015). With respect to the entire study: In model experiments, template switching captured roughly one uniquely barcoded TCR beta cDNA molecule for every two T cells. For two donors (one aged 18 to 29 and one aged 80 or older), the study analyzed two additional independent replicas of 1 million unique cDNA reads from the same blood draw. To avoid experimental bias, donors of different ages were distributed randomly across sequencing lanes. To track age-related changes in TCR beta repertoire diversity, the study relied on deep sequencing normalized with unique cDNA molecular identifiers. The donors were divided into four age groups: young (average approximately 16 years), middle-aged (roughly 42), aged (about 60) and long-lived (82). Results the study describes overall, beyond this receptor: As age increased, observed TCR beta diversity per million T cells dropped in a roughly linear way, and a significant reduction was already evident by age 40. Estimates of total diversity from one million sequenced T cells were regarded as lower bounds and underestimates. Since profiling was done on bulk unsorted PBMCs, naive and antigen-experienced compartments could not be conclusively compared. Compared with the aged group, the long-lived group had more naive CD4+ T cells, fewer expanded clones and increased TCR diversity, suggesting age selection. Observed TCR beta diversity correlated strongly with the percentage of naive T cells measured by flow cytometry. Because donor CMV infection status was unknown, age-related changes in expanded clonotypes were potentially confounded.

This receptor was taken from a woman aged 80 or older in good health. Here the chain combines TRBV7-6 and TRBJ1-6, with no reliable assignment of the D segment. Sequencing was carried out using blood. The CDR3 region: CASSLQDYNSPLHF. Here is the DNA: TGTGCCAGCAGCTTACAGGACTATAATTCACCCCTCCACTTT.